This section outlines one T cell receptor beta chain sequence together with its context. The sample comes from a study of blood T cell repertoires in COVID-19. Across the study: Specimens from acute and convalescent COVID-19 originated in the United States, Italy and Spain. Sources were T cells, B-cell-depleted T cells, or PBMCs; the material itself was cDNA or gDNA.

Methods used by the authors: Reference gene primer amplification gave nucleated cell count estimates. TCRdb keeps only in-frame clones here, not all; method: immunoSEQ multiplex PCR. V and J calls and clone size are as listed in that table; D and trimming were resolved from the DNA. Of some 83,000 clones in the sample, around 89% were seen once. What was sequenced was peripheral blood. The TCR comes from a man aged 55 to 70 with acute or convalescent COVID-19.

The DNA of the CDR3 is TGTGCCAGCAGGATTCGGGACAGCCGTACTAACTATGGCTACACCTTC. This translates into CASRIRDSRTNYGYTF. The chain joins TRBV5-6 to TRBJ1-2, with 7 positions matching TRBD1. From germline, CDR1 is SGHDT and CDR2 YYEEEE. The CDR3 runs to 16 residues. Trimming at V came to 5 bases and at J to 0 bases, leaving 10 bases not matched to a gene.